Listed below are T cell receptor beta chains from one sample, sequenced in a study of T cells in Graves' hyperthyroidism and ophthalmopathy. Each CDR3 protein gets one entry after TCRdb re-called the multiplex PCR reads with MiXCR. The data contain 250,000 to 300,000 distinct CDR3 sequences, around a fifth of them singletons. Material: blood. Every receptor here comes from a man aged 45-65 years with Graves' ophthalmopathy. The CDR3 runs from the conserved cysteine through the conserved F or W. Each record gives: D gene, J gene, clone size, V gene, CDR3 protein, CDR3 DNA. The D gene is left open where the match is weak. Rows may omit the clone size; those that give it use once, few, many or a size class.

d_gene: TRBD2; j_gene: TRBJ2-1; abundance: many; v_gene: TRBV4-1; CDR3aa: CASSNQNSRLANYNEQFF; CDR3nt: TGCGCCAGCAGCAATCAGAATAGTCGACTAGCGAACTACAATGAGCAGTTCTTC
d_gene: .; j_gene: TRBJ2-5; abundance: once; v_gene: TRBV7-3; CDR3aa: CASSPRQKETQYF; CDR3nt: TGTGCCAGCAGCCCCCGACAGAAAGAGACCCAGTACTTC
d_gene: .; j_gene: TRBJ2-3; abundance: .; v_gene: TRBV28; CDR3aa: CASSTPGTPGTDTQYF; CDR3nt: TGTGCCAGCAGTACACCCGGGACACCTGGCACAGATACGCAGTATTTT
d_gene: .; j_gene: TRBJ1-2; abundance: .; v_gene: TRBV3-1; CDR3aa: CASSQAGEIGLGYTF; CDR3nt: TGTGCCAGCAGCCAAGCAGGGGAGATTGGACTTGGCTACACCTTC
d_gene: .; j_gene: TRBJ1-5; abundance: .; v_gene: TRBV19; CDR3aa: CAIPDESNQPQHF; CDR3nt: TGTGCCATCCCGGACGAAAGCAATCAGCCCCAGCATTTT
d_gene: .; j_gene: TRBJ2-5; abundance: many; v_gene: TRBV28; CDR3aa: CASSLASLRETQYF; CDR3nt: TGTGCCAGCAGTTTAGCCTCTCTCCGAGAGACCCAGTACTTC
d_gene: TRBD1; j_gene: TRBJ2-2; abundance: .; v_gene: TRBV27; CDR3aa: CATSGQSNTGELFF; CDR3nt: TGTGCCACTTCGGGACAGTCGAACACCGGGGAGCTGTTTTTT
d_gene: TRBD1; j_gene: TRBJ2-1; abundance: .; v_gene: TRBV19; CDR3aa: CASTLRDSSYNEQFF; CDR3nt: TGTGCCAGTACTCTCCGGGACAGCTCCTACAATGAGCAGTTCTTC
d_gene: TRBD1; j_gene: TRBJ1-1; abundance: many; v_gene: TRBV6-1; CDR3aa: CASSSVGTGSTEAFF; CDR3nt: TGTGCCAGCAGTTCCGTTGGGACAGGGTCCACTGAAGCTTTCTTT
d_gene: TRBD2; j_gene: TRBJ2-1; abundance: .; v_gene: TRBV24-1; CDR3aa: CATKMGGSMDEQFF; CDR3nt: TGTGCCACCAAAATGGGGGGGAGTATGGATGAGCAGTTCTTC
d_gene: TRBD1; j_gene: TRBJ2-7; abundance: many; v_gene: TRBV12-3/TRBV12-4; CDR3aa: CASTLDRGASEQYF; CDR3nt: TGTGCCAGCACCCTCGACAGGGGGGCTTCCGAGCAGTACTTC
d_gene: .; j_gene: TRBJ2-5; abundance: few; v_gene: TRBV4-2; CDR3aa: CASSQDRETGLRETQYF; CDR3nt: TGTGCCAGCAGCCAAGATCGGGAGACAGGCTTACGGGAGACCCAGTACTTC
d_gene: .; j_gene: TRBJ2-5; abundance: many; v_gene: TRBV7-8; CDR3aa: CASSLEGIRTQYF; CDR3nt: TGTGCCAGCAGCTTAGAGGGTATTAGGACCCAGTACTTC
d_gene: TRBD1; j_gene: TRBJ1-4; abundance: .; v_gene: TRBV30; CDR3aa: CAWDRGQDEKLFF; CDR3nt: TGTGCCTGGGATCGGGGACAGGATGAAAAACTGTTTTTT
d_gene: TRBD1; j_gene: TRBJ2-5; abundance: .; v_gene: TRBV6-1; CDR3aa: CASSAWDRGEETQYF; CDR3nt: TGTGCCAGCAGTGCTTGGGACAGGGGAGAGGAGACCCAGTACTTC
d_gene: .; j_gene: TRBJ2-5; abundance: .; v_gene: TRBV6-6; CDR3aa: CASSYGGTGETQYF; CDR3nt: TGTGCCAGCAGTTACGGGGGTACGGGGGAGACCCAGTACTTC
d_gene: .; j_gene: TRBJ2-7; abundance: .; v_gene: TRBV29-1; CDR3aa: CSVEAQGGGYEQYF; CDR3nt: TGCAGCGTTGAAGCCCAGGGAGGGGGTTACGAGCAGTACTTC
d_gene: .; j_gene: TRBJ2-2; abundance: few; v_gene: TRBV12-3/TRBV12-4; CDR3aa: CASSPIGTPLGGGELFF; CDR3nt: TGTGCCAGCAGCCCGATAGGGACTCCCCTGGGTGGCGGGGAGCTGTTTTTT
d_gene: .; j_gene: TRBJ2-3; abundance: many; v_gene: TRBV11-2; CDR3aa: CASSFTGNTDTQYF; CDR3nt: TGTGCCAGCAGCTTCACAGGGAACACAGATACGCAGTATTTT
d_gene: .; j_gene: TRBJ1-6; abundance: many; v_gene: TRBV27; CDR3aa: CASSLEVKGNSPLHF; CDR3nt: TGTGCCAGCAGTTTGGAGGTGAAAGGGAATTCACCCCTCCACTTT
d_gene: .; j_gene: TRBJ2-7; abundance: .; v_gene: TRBV11-2; CDR3aa: CASSLKDRGVEQYF; CDR3nt: TGCGCCAGCAGCCTAAAGGACCGTGGAGTCGAGCAGTACTTC
d_gene: TRBD1; j_gene: TRBJ1-2; abundance: few; v_gene: TRBV6-6; CDR3aa: CASSYSKGADYGYTF; CDR3nt: TGTGCCAGCAGTTACTCGAAGGGGGCAGACTATGGCTACACCTTC
d_gene: TRBD2; j_gene: TRBJ2-1; abundance: .; v_gene: TRBV2; CDR3aa: CASSELAGGAAYNEQFF; CDR3nt: TGTGCCAGCAGTGAACTAGCGGGAGGTGCCGCCTACAATGAGCAGTTCTTC
d_gene: .; j_gene: TRBJ1-2; abundance: .; v_gene: TRBV28; CDR3aa: CASSHRAPSGDYNYGYTF; CDR3nt: TGTGCCAGCAGTCACAGGGCCCCGAGTGGGGATTATAACTATGGCTACACCTTC
d_gene: TRBD2; j_gene: TRBJ2-5; abundance: many; v_gene: TRBV29-1; CDR3aa: CSVGLAGGGEETQYF; CDR3nt: TGCAGCGTGGGACTAGCGGGAGGTGGAGAAGAGACCCAGTACTTC